The 12 T cell receptor beta chains below come from one sample, sequenced in a study of T cells in Graves' hyperthyroidism and ophthalmopathy. Researchers took RNA transcripts and amplified the TCR beta CDR3 regions from them. Initially, a first-round RT-PCR of the TCR CDR3 employed the HTBI primer set. TCRdb analysed the multiplex PCR reads with MiXCR anew, one entry per CDR3 protein. The data show roughly 840,000 distinct CDR3 sequences, roughly 40% seen once. What was sequenced was blood. The receptors were sampled from a man aged 18 to 29 with Graves' hyperthyroidism.

A remark on this clonotype: An end of the junction does not agree with germline; a read error may underlie this. V usage is TRBV6-1 and J usage is TRBJ1-2, with D possibly being TRBD1 (5 bases). The CDR3 runs 13 residues. CDR1 is MNHNS and CDR2 is SASEGT in the germline V gene. CDR3 in DNA: TGCGCCAGCAGTGAAAGGGGCTTCTTTGGCTACACCTTC. It translates to CASSERGFFGYTF.

Ten or more counts support this clonotype. The rearrangement uses TRBV2 and TRBJ2-7; 10 bases fit TRBD1. Germline lookup yields CDR1 SNHLY and CDR2 FYNNEI. Trimming took 4 bases from V and 5 from J; bases not matched to a gene: 5. CDR3 length: 14 amino acids. The CDR3 sequence: CASSGRDRGHEQYF. DNA for the CDR3: TGTGCCAGCAGTGGCCGGGACAGGGGACACGAGCAGTACTTC.

The chain couples TRBV4-3 to TRBJ2-7, with 7 bases identical to TRBD2. The DNA end lines up better with TRBJ2-5; the J call may be wrong. Germline loops: CDR1 LGHNA, CDR2 YSLEER. This CDR3 contains 15 residues. The DNA for the CDR3 is TGCGCCAGCAGCCAGGAGAGGGCGGGGGAAGAGACCCAGTACTTC. It is translated as CASSQERAGEETQYF.

The CDR3 spells CASSVGFGGRETQYF. In DNA, the CDR3 is TGTGCCAGCAGCGTTGGATTCGGGGGCCGGGAGACCCAGTACTTC. The chain employs TRBV7-9 and TRBJ2-5; D possibly uses TRBD1 or TRBD2 (6 bases each). Trimming removed 5 bases at V and 5 bases at J, with 18 bases between. The CDR3 contains 15 residues. Looked up from germline, CDR1 is SEHNR and CDR2 is FQNEAQ (reference sequence).

A word on this clonotype: The conserved phenylalanine or tryptophan normally closing the CDR3 is absent here, so this likely arose from a read error. The DNA is left out, because the CDR3 cannot be placed on it with certainty; the CDR3 is given as TCRdb lists it. J is TRBJ1-4 and V is TRBV29-1. Per germline, CDR1 SQVTM and CDR2 ANQGSEA. The CDR3 spans 8 amino acids, including both terminal residues. CDR3 sequence reads: CSVEGLAG.

This clonotype was picked up a small number of times. The rearrangement uses TRBV7-9 and TRBJ2-7; TRBD2 is a possible D gene (5 bases). Trimming removed 0 bases at V and 6 bases at J, with 9 bases between. Germline-derived CDR1 and CDR2 are SEHNR and FQNEAQ (reference sequence). CDR3 length: 13 amino acids. DNA of the CDR3: TGTGCCAGCAGCTTAGCGGGAGCCCCCGAGCAGTACTTC. Protein: CASSLAGAPEQYF.

The chain joins TRBV7-2 to TRBJ1-6; D may be TRBD1 (5 bases). CDR1 is SGHTA, CDR2 FQGNSA, per germline. The CDR3 consists of 13 residues. Trimming took 5 bases from V and 11 from J, leaving 13 bases between them. The CDR3 loop is CASSPGLGAPLHF. The CDR3 DNA follows: TGTGCCAGCAGCCCGGGGCTTGGGGCACCCCTCCACTTT.

Details on this clonotype: A single base separates this from a much larger clone, so it may be a read error. The CDR3 does not end in the conserved phenylalanine or tryptophan, so this is likely a read error. The chain combines TRBV29-1 with TRBJ2-5; D gene unclear. The CDR3 runs 13 residues. V gave up 4 bases and J gave up 1 base, with 10 bases separating them. CDR1 is SQVTM and CDR2 is ANQGSEA in the germline V gene. This CDR3 reads CSVVGYPQETQYY. In DNA, the CDR3 is TGCAGCGTTGTTGGCTACCCCCAAGAGACCCAGTACTAC.

On this clonotype itself: Germline is not matched at one junction end, which may reflect a read error. This rearrangement joins TRBV2 to TRBJ2-2; D is possibly TRBD2 (5 bases). CDR1 and CDR2 from the germline V gene are SNHLY and FYNNEI. The CDR3 is 13 amino acids. The CDR3 DNA reads as TGTGCCAGCAGGCAGCTGAACACCGGGGAGCCGTTTTTT. It is translated as CASRQLNTGEPFF.

This clonotype was recorded at least ten times. The chain has TRBV19 and TRBJ2-7; TRBD2 matches at 8 bases. The germline V gene has CDR1 LNHDA and CDR2 SQIVND (reference sequence). The CDR3 contains 13 residues. V trimming: 3 bases; J trimming: 5 bases; junction bases outside the gene matches: 3. Written as DNA, the CDR3 is TGTGCCAGTAGTATCGGACTAGCTGACGAGCAGTACTTC. It is translated as CASSIGLADEQYF.

The CDR3 loop is CASGGAGSQPQHF. Here the CDR3 DNA reads TGTGCCAGCGGGGGAGCAGGGTCTCAGCCCCAGCATTTT. This chain uses TRBV2 with TRBJ1-5; D perhaps matches TRBD1 (5 bases). Germline CDR1 reads SNHLY; CDR2 reads FYNNEI. The V gene lost 8 bases and the J gene lost 6 bases, with 14 bases spanning the gap. The CDR3 covers 13 residues.

This CDR3 is CASSSVAGYGSEQYF. CDR3 DNA: TGTGCCAGCAGCTCAGTCGCGGGATATGGAAGCGAGCAGTACTTC. The chain employs TRBV7-2 and TRBJ2-7, with TRBD2 as a possible D gene (6 bases). Germline loops: CDR1 SGHTA, CDR2 FQGNSA. The CDR3 is made up of 15 amino acids. V gave up 4 bases and J gave up 6 bases, with 19 bases separating them.